This T cell receptor (beta chain) emerged from a study of blood T cell repertoires in COVID-19. Turning to the study itself: Acute-phase and convalescent COVID-19 samples originated in the United States, Italy and Spain. PBMCs, B-cell-depleted T cells, or T cells provided the cDNA or gDNA that made up the material.

In the original workflow: Nucleated cell number was recorded as an estimate derived from reference gene primer amplification. Sequencing used immunoSEQ multiplex PCR; TCRdb keeps in-frame clones, though not all of them. V and J calls and clone size are as listed in that table; D and trimming were resolved from the DNA. The sample holds roughly 38,000 clones; around 84% are singletons and the top ten take around 64%. Sequenced sample: peripheral blood. The source is a man between 65 and 85 years old with acute or convalescent COVID-19.

The CDR3 spells CASSLTTSPYNEQFF. As DNA, the CDR3 is TGTGCCAGCAGCTTAACTACTAGCCCCTACAATGAGCAGTTCTTC. This chain connects TRBV7-3 to TRBJ2-1, with D tentatively TRBD2 (6 bases). The V end was cut by 0 bases, the J end by 2 bases, with 8 bases between. Germline V gives CDR1 SGHTA, CDR2 FQGTGA. CDR3 length: 15 amino acids.